This TCR beta chain was sequenced in a study of T cell responses to AZD1222 COVID-19 vaccine. Notes on the study in general: Vaccination with two AZD1222 doses was followed by a rise in Spike-specific TCR breadth and depth. The sample set comprised mostly white British donors with more females, and clonal diversity was possibly underestimated. Repertoires were collected only later (after the peak T cell response had occurred).

Profiling relied on immunoSEQ multiplex PCR, and the TCRdb table lists in-frame clones only, not all of them. The sample carries around 130,000 clones, 75% to 90% recorded once. In the case of this clone: Its antigen is currently unknown.

CDR3 length equals 14 residues. The V end lost 7 bases, the J end lost 0 bases, and 13 bases lay between the germline ends. Germline CDR1 reads SNHLY; CDR2 reads FYNNEI. The receptor was derived from an adult in good health. The sequencing used peripheral blood, collected on day 0 of AZD1222 vaccination. The chain links TRBV2 to TRBJ2-7; the D gene could be TRBD1 or TRBD2 (5 bases each). CDR3 loop: CASNWDASSYEQYF. CDR3 DNA sequence: TGTGCCAGCAACTGGGACGCCAGCTCCTACGAGCAGTACTTC.